The clone carrying this TCR beta chain was observed many times. As yet, its antigen is unknown. V shed 9 bases and J 1 base; nucleotides not matched to a gene: 9. The CDR3 is made up of 14 amino acids. The germline CDR1 and CDR2 sequences are SGHRS and YFSETQ. Construction of TCR beta libraries relied on iRepertoire HTBI primers and on Arm-PCR targeting CDR3 regions. TCRdb redid the calling of the multiplex PCR reads with MiXCR, one entry per CDR3 protein. Among approximately 690,000 distinct CDR3 sequences, around 30% were seen once, and the ten largest hold around 42%. The entry originates in a study of regulatory T cells in long-lasting Graves disease. Whole-study findings and limits: Persistent patients shared under 3,000 public clonotypes among themselves. Newly diagnosed patients shared fewer, at roughly 970. Only a small sample size was used, which may have cut accuracy. Persistent disease preferred TRBV28, TRBJ1-2 and TRBJ2-5; new disease, TRBV20-1 and TRBJ2-1.

Time point described: persistent/refractory GD, antithyroid drugs over 5 years with positive TRAb. TCR sequences were obtained from RNA taken from PBMCs. The authors drew around 9 milliliters of peripheral blood into EDTA tubes. This sequence originates from a female donor with Graves disease. Sequenced here: peripheral blood mononuclear cells (PBMCs), sampled when the disease was refractory, from a patient treated with antithyroid drugs. The chain is built from TRBV5-1 and TRBJ1-2, with 7 nucleotides matching TRBD1. CDR3 bases: TGCGCCACCGCCCCGACAGGGATTAACTATGGCTACACCTTC. Its translation: CATAPTGINYGYTF.